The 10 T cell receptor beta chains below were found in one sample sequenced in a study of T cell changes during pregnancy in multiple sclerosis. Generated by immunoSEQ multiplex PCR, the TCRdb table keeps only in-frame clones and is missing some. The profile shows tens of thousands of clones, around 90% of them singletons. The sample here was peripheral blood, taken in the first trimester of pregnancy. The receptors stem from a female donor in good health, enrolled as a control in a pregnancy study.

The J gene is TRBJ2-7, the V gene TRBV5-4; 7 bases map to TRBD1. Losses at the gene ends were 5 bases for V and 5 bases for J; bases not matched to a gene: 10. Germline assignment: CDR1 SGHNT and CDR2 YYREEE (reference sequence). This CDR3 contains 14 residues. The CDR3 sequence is CASSNTDRIHEQYF. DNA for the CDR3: TGTGCCAGCAGTAACACGGACAGGATCCACGAGCAGTACTTC.

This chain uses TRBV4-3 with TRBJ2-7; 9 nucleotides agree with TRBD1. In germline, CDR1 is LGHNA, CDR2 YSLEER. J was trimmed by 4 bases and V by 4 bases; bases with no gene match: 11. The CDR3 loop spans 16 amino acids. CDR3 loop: CASSPETGGGWYEQYF. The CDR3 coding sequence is TGCGCCAGCAGCCCAGAAACAGGGGGCGGATGGTACGAGCAGTACTTC.

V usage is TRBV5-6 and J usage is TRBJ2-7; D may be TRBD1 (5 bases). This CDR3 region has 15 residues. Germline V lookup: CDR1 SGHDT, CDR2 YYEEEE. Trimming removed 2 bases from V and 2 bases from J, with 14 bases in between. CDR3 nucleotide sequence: TGTGCCAGCAGCTTTGATGTGGGGCAGGCCTACGAGCAGTACTTC. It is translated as CASSFDVGQAYEQYF.

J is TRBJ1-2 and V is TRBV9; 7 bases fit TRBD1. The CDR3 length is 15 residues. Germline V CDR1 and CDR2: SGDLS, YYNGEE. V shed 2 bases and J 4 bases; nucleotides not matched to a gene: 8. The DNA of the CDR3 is TGTGCCAGCAGCGTGTCCCGGGACAGAGGCTATGGCTACACCTTC. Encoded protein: CASSVSRDRGYGYTF.

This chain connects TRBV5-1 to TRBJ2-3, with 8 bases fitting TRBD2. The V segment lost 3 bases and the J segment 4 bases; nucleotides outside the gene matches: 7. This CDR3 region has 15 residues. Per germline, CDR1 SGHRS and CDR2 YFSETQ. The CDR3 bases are TGCGCCAGCAGCTCCATCGGGGGGGGAGCAGATACGCAGTATTTT. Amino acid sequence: CASSSIGGGADTQYF.

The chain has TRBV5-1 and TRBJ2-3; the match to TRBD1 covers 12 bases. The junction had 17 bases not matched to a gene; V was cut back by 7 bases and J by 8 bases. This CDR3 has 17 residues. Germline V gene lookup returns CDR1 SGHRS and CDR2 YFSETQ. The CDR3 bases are TGCGCCAGCCGACCTGGGACAGGGGGCCTAGCGGGTGGTACGCAGTATTTT. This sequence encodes CASRPGTGGLAGGTQYF.

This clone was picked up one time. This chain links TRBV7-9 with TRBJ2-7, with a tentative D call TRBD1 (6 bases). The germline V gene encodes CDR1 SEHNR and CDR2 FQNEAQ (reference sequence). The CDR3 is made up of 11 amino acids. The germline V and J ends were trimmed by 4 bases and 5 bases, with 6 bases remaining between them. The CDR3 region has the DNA TGTGCCAGCAGCTGGACAGACGAGCAGTACTTC. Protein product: CASSWTDEQYF.

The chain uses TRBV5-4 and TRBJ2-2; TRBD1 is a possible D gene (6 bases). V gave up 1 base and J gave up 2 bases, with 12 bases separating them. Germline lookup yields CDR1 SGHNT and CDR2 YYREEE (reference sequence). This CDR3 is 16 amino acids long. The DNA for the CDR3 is TGTGCCAGCAGCTTGTTAACAGGGCGAAACACCGGGGAGCTGTTTTTT. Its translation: CASSLLTGRNTGELFF.

Here the CDR3 reads CASSLYSNTEAFF. In nucleotides, the CDR3 is TGTGCCAGCAGTTTGTACAGTAACACTGAAGCTTTCTTT. The V and J genes are TRBV27 and TRBJ1-1; no clear D. Germline lookup yields CDR1 MNHEY and CDR2 SMNVEV (reference sequence). V was cut by 3 bases and J by 2 bases, with 7 bases left in between. The CDR3 is 13 residues long.

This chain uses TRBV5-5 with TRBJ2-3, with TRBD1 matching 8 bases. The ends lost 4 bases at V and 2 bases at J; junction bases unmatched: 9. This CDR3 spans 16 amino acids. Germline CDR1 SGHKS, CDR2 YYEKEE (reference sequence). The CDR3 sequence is CASSPGWDRSTDTQYF. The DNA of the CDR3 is TGTGCCAGCAGCCCGGGGTGGGACAGGTCCACAGATACGCAGTATTTT.